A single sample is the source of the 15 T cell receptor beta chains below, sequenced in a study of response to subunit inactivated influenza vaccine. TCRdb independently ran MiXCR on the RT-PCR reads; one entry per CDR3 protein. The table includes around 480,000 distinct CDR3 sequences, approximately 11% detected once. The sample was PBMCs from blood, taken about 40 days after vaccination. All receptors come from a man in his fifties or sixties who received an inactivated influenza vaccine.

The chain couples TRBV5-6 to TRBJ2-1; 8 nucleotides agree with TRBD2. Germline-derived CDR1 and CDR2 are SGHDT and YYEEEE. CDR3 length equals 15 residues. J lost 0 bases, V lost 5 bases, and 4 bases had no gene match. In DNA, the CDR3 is TGTGCCAGCAGAAAGCGGGGGAGCTCCTACAATGAGCAGTTCTTC. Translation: CASRKRGSSYNEQFF.

CDR3 nucleotides: TGTGCCAGCAGTTTTGGTTCTAGCGGGTGGTACGAGCAGTACTTC. Translated, it gives CASSFGSSGWYEQYF. The gene calls are TRBV12-3 or TRBV12-4 and TRBJ2-7, with 8 bases aligning to TRBD2. This CDR3 contains 15 residues. V lost 3 bases, J lost 4 bases, and 8 bases stayed unmatched.

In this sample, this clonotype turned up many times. The CDR3 nucleotides read TGTGCCAGCACCCCAATTGGGCGGGGCGAGCAGTACTTC. It encodes CASTPIGRGEQYF. This chain connects TRBV12-3 or TRBV12-4 to TRBJ2-7, with a possible D match to TRBD2 (6 bases). CDR3 size: 13 residues. The V gene lost 7 bases and the J gene lost 6 bases, with 16 bases spanning the gap.

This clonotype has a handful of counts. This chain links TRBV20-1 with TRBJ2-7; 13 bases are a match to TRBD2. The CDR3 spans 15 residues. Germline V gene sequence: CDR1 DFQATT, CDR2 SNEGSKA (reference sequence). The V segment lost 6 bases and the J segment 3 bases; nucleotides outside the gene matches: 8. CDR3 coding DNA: TGCAGTGCCAAAGGGACTAGCGGGAACTACTACGAGCAGTACTTC. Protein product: CSAKGTSGNYYEQYF.

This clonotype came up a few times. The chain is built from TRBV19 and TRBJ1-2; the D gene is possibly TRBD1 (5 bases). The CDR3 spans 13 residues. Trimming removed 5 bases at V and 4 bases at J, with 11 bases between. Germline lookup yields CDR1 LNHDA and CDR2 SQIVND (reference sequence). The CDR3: CASSPQVLYGYTF. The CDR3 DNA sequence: TGTGCCAGTAGTCCACAGGTGCTCTATGGCTACACCTTC.

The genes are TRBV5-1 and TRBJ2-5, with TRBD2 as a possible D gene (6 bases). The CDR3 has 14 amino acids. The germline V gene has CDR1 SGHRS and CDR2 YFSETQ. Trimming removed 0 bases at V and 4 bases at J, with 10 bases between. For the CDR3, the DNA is TGCGCCAGCAGCTTGGTGGGGGGAGGAGAGACCCAGTACTTC. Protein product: CASSLVGGGETQYF.

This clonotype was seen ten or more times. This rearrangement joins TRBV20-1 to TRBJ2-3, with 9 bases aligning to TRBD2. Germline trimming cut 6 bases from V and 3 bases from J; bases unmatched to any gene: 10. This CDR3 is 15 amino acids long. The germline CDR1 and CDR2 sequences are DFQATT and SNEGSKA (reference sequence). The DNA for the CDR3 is TGCAGTGCCTCCGGGACTAGCCGGGGTACAGATACGCAGTATTTT. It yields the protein CSASGTSRGTDTQYF.

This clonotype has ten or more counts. The CDR3 sequence: CATSRDRQAGYEQYF. In DNA, the CDR3 is TGTGCCACCAGCAGAGATCGACAGGCGGGGTACGAGCAGTACTTC. The J gene is TRBJ2-7, the V gene TRBV15; D is tentatively TRBD1 or TRBD2 (6 bases each). V lost 0 bases, J lost 4 bases, and 13 bases lay in between. CDR3 length equals 15 residues. Per the germline V gene, CDR1 is LNHNV and CDR2 is YYDKDF (reference sequence). The variable domain in full, completed from reference TRBV15 and TRBJ2-7, reads DAMVIQNPRYQVTQFGKPVTLSCSQTLNHNVMYWYQQKSSQAPKLLFHYYDKDFNNEADTPDNFQSRRPNTSFCFLDIRSPGLGDTAMYLCATSRDRQAGYEQYFGPGTRLTVT.

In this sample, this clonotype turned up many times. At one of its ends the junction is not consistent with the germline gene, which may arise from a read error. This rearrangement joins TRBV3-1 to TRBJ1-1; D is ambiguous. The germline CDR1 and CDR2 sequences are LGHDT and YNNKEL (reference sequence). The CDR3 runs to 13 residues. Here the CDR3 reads CASSQDHREQRFF. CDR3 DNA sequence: TGTGCCAGCAGCCAAGATCATAGGGAGCAGCGGTTTTTT.

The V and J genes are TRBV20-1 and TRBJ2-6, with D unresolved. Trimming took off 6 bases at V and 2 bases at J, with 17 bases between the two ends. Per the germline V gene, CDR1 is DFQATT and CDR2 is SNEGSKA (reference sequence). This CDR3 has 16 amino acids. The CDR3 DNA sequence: TGCAGTGCCCGGGCCCTACCTAGGCCTGGGGCCAACGTCCTGACTTTC. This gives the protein CSARALPRPGANVLTF.

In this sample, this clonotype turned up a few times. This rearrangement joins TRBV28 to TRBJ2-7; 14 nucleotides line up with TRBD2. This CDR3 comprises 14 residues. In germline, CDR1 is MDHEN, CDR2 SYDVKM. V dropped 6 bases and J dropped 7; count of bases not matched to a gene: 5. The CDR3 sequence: CASRRGTSGSEQYF. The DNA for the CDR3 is TGTGCCAGCAGACGGGGGACTAGCGGGAGTGAGCAGTACTTC.

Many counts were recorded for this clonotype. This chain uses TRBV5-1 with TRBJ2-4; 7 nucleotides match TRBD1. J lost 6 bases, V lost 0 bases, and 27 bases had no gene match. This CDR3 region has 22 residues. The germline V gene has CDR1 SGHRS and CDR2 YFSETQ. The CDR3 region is CASSLGDSGTTNNNKRGNIQYF. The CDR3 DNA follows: TGCGCCAGCAGCTTGGGGGACAGCGGAACCACCAACAATAACAAACGGGGAAACATTCAGTACTTC.

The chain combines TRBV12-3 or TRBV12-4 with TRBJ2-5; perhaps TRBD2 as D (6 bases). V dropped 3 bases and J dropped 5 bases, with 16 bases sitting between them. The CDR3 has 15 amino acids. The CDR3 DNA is TGTGCCAGCAGTTTGTCGGGACTTACCAAGGAGACCCAGTACTTC. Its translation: CASSLSGLTKETQYF.

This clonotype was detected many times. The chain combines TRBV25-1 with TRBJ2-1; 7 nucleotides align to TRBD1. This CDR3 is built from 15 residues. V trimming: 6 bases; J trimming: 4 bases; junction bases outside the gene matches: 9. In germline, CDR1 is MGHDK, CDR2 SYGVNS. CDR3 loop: CASSSKGTVYNEQFF. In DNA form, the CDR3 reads TGTGCCAGCAGCTCCAAGGGGACAGTTTACAATGAGCAGTTCTTC. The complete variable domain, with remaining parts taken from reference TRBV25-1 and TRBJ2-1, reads EADIYQTPRYLVIGTGKKITLECSQTMGHDKMYWYQQDPGMELHLIHYSYGVNSTEKGDLSSESTVSRIRTEHFPLTLESARPSHTSQYLCASSSKGTVYNEQFFGPGTRLTVL.

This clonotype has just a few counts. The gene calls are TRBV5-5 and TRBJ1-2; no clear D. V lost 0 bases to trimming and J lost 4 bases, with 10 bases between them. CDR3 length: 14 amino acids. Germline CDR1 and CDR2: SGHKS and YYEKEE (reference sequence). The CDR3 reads CASSLDRLVYGYTF. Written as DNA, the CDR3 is TGTGCCAGCAGCTTGGACAGACTGGTCTATGGCTACACCTTC.